The present T cell receptor beta chain was sequenced within a study of technical replicates of blood from a few donors (dated by TCRdb to 2017 to 2019). Preparation of the library involved the immunoSEQ multiplex PCR assay. The immuneACCESS repertoire file appears here via TCRdb, limited to in-frame rearrangements. These files lack a portion of the clones; in checked studies, under half of the deficit traces to unresolved V genes, and the cause of the others is not known. The table for this sample lists about 100,000 clones; approximately 96% of them were counted only once. The ten largest clones represent around 0.22% of the sample. Spanning cysteine to phenylalanine, the CDR3 consists of 15 amino acids. The sequence is cut down to CDR3 DNA, 45 bases in frame from base 1. Trimming at the junction amounts to 2 bases on V and 6 bases on J, and the germline ends lie 13 bases apart. Based on the germline V gene, the CDR1 and CDR2 sequences are MRHNA and SNTAGT.

A word on this clone: Its antigen specificity is not known. Within one base of it there is no much larger clone, and no base qualities were kept.

The clonotype originates from a human donor in good health. The sequenced sample consisted of T cells isolated from PBMCs. The sequence links TRBV6-4 to TRBJ2-2; the D gene is not confidently resolved. The CDR3 protein is CASSDRPLPAGELFF. DNA sequence: TGTGCCAGCAGTGACCGTCCACTTCCCGCCGGGGAGCTGTTTTTT.